This is a list of T cell receptor beta chains from one sample in a study of blood T cell repertoires in COVID-19. Clones were sequenced by immunoSEQ multiplex PCR, and TCRdb holds only the in-frame ones, with some missing. The table lists around 250,000 clones, 65% to 90% of them singletons, with roughly 5% in the top ten. Sequences were obtained from peripheral blood. The receptors derive from a man in his forties or fifties with active or convalescent COVID-19. Each CDR3 is given with its conserved first and last residue. The D gene is left open where the match is weak. The listing skips clone size in some rows; elsewhere it reads once, few, many or a size class.

size	J	V	D	CDR3	DNA
-	TRBJ2-7	TRBV7-2	TRBD2	CASSLLGTSDEQYF	TGTGCCAGCAGCTTATTAGGGACTAGCGACGAGCAGTACTTC
-	TRBJ1-2	TRBV4-1	-	CASSQKKSIDFNYGYTF	TGCGCCAGCAGCCAGAAAAAGTCTATAGACTTTAACTATGGCTACACCTTC
-	TRBJ1-2	TRBV5-5	TRBD1	CASSLVGGQGVDYTF	TGTGCCAGCAGCTTGGTTGGGGGACAGGGGGTCGACTACACCTTC
-	TRBJ2-3	TRBV7-9	TRBD1	CASSLARTGHTDTQYF	TGTGCCAGCAGCTTAGCTCGGACAGGACACACAGATACGCAGTATTTT
once	TRBJ1-4	TRBV5-1	TRBD1	CASTEAGTAYEKLFF	TGCGCCAGCACCGAGGCGGGGACAGCCTACGAAAAACTGTTTTTT
-	TRBJ2-2	TRBV7-9	-	CASSSQTGELFF	TGTGCCAGCAGCTCCCAAACCGGGGAGCTGTTTTTT
-	TRBJ2-3	TRBV6-2/TRBV6-3	-	CASSYLGSAGTDTQYF	TGTGCCAGCAGTTACCTGGGGAGTGCCGGCACAGATACGCAGTATTTT
-	TRBJ1-6	TRBV5-6	-	CASRSESFSSLHF	TGTGCCAGCAGAAGTGAAAGCTTTTCGTCCCTCCACTTT
-	TRBJ1-5	TRBV29-1	-	CSVITGYDQPQHF	TGCAGCGTTATTACAGGGTATGATCAGCCCCAGCATTTT
-	TRBJ1-5	TRBV30	TRBD1	CAWGTGGHQPQHF	TGTGCCTGGGGGACAGGGGGCCATCAGCCCCAGCATTTT
-	TRBJ2-7	TRBV7-3	TRBD2	CASSLGLAVEQYF	TGTGCCAGCAGTTTGGGACTAGCGGTAGAGCAGTACTTC
-	TRBJ2-4	TRBV29-1	-	CSVTENIQYF	TGCAGCGTTACAGAAAACATTCAGTACTTC
-	TRBJ1-5	TRBV27	TRBD1	CASSLSPGQSNPQHF	TGTGCCAGCAGTTTATCTCCGGGACAGTCGAACCCCCAGCATTTT
-	TRBJ2-6	TRBV7-8	-	CASSTPSGANVLTF	TGTGCCAGCAGCACACCTTCTGGGGCCAACGTCCTGACTTTC
few	TRBJ1-5	TRBV2	-	CASSDRAQPQHF	TGTGCCAGCAGTGACAGGGCTCAGCCCCAGCATTTT
-	TRBJ1-1	TRBV2	TRBD1	CASRGTGGTEAFF	TGTGCCAGCAGGGGGACAGGGGGCACTGAAGCTTTCTTT
-	TRBJ2-7	TRBV29-1	TRBD1	CSAHPGTGRDEQYF	TGCAGCGCTCACCCCGGGACAGGAAGGGACGAGCAGTACTTC
-	TRBJ2-1	TRBV2	-	CASTGIVNEQFF	TGTGCCAGCACCGGGATCGTCAATGAGCAGTTCTTC
-	TRBJ2-7	TRBV30	-	CAWSSGAYEQYF	TGTGCCTGGTCTTCGGGAGCTTACGAGCAGTACTTC
once	TRBJ2-2	TRBV9	TRBD2	CASSPQGSGRFAGELFF	TGTGCCAGCAGCCCACAAGGGAGCGGGAGATTCGCCGGGGAGCTGTTTTTT
-	TRBJ2-7	TRBV4-2	-	CASSQDTKGGAYEQYF	TGTGCCAGCAGCCAAGATACCAAGGGAGGCGCCTACGAGCAGTACTTC
-	TRBJ2-2	TRBV7-6	-	CASSFRGPTNTGELFF	TGTGCCAGCAGCTTTAGGGGTCCTACGAACACCGGGGAGCTGTTTTTT
-	TRBJ1-5	TRBV27	TRBD1	CASSTRGQGGQPQHF	TGTGCCAGCAGCACCCGAGGACAGGGGGGCCAGCCCCAGCATTTT
-	TRBJ1-1	TRBV19	-	CASSISHGDTEAFF	TGTGCCAGTAGTATTAGCCACGGGGACACTGAAGCTTTCTTT
-	TRBJ2-7	TRBV12-3/TRBV12-4	-	CASSLGDTPAF	TGTGCCAGCAGTTTGGGAGACACCCCTGCGTTC
-	TRBJ2-7	TRBV29-1	-	CSVASSYEQYF	TGCAGCGTTGCTAGTTCCTACGAGCAGTACTTC
few	TRBJ1-6	TRBV27	TRBD1	CASSSRQGAGSPLHF	TGTGCCAGCAGTTCCCGACAGGGGGCAGGGTCACCCCTCCACTTT
-	TRBJ2-7	TRBV10-3	TRBD2	CASRPGEGYEQYF	TGTGCCTCACGACCGGGGGAGGGCTACGAGCAGTACTTC
once	TRBJ2-5	TRBV5-1	TRBD1	CASSLGQGFGETQYF	TGCGCCAGCAGCTTGGGACAGGGGTTTGGAGAGACCCAGTACTTC
-	TRBJ1-3	TRBV3-1/TRBV3-2	-	CASEGRGGNTIYF	TGTGCCAGCGAAGGCAGGGGAGGAAACACCATATATTTT
-	TRBJ2-3	TRBV3-1/TRBV3-2	TRBD2	CASRGSSGSGTDTQYF	TGTGCCAGCAGGGGAAGTAGCGGGAGCGGCACAGATACGCAGTATTTT
-	TRBJ2-7	TRBV9	TRBD2	CASSVGGLGYEQYF	TGTGCCAGCAGCGTAGGGGGACTAGGGTACGAGCAGTACTTC
-	TRBJ2-7	TRBV15	-	CATSRGPTYEQYF	TGTGCCACCAGCAGAGGTCCTACCTACGAGCAGTACTTC
-	TRBJ1-1	TRBV27	TRBD1	CASVRTGGVTEAFF	TGTGCCAGCGTTCGAACAGGGGGCGTGACTGAAGCTTTCTTT
-	TRBJ2-7	TRBV6-1	-	CASSDRELSSYEQYF	TGTGCCAGCAGTGACCGGGAGTTGAGCTCCTACGAGCAGTACTTC
-	TRBJ2-2	TRBV7-2	TRBD2	CASSLGSSGKTGELFF	TGTGCCAGCAGCTTGGGGAGTAGCGGGAAAACCGGGGAGCTGTTTTTT
-	TRBJ2-2	TRBV28	-	CASSFIGRGGTGELFF	TGTGCCAGCAGTTTTATTGGGAGAGGAGGCACCGGGGAGCTGTTTTTT
-	TRBJ2-6	TRBV12-5	-	CASGLGASGANVLTF	TGTGCTAGTGGTTTGGGGGCCTCTGGGGCCAACGTCCTGACTTTC
-	TRBJ1-2	TRBV12-3/TRBV12-4	TRBD1	CASSYGQGGDTF	TGTGCCAGCAGCTACGGACAGGGGGGGGACACCTTC
-	TRBJ1-2	TRBV14	TRBD1	CASSPLRQGVNGYTF	TGTGCCAGCAGCCCCTTGAGACAGGGGGTCAATGGCTACACCTTC
-	TRBJ2-1	TRBV3-1/TRBV3-2	TRBD2	CASSPARREVRNEQFF	TGTGCCAGCAGCCCTGCACGTCGGGAGGTTCGCAATGAGCAGTTCTTC
once	TRBJ1-5	TRBV6-6	-	CASRGVYQPQHF	TGTGCCAGCCGGGGGGTTTATCAGCCCCAGCATTTT
-	TRBJ2-1	TRBV27	TRBD2	CASSLSFRTSGRPGWNEQFF	TGTGCCAGCAGTTTATCCTTCCGGACTAGCGGGAGGCCGGGATGGAATGAGCAGTTCTTC
-	TRBJ1-2	TRBV9	-	CASSGQDYGYTF	TGTGCCAGCAGCGGACAGGATTATGGCTACACCTTC
-	TRBJ2-2	TRBV7-7	-	CACGTRGNTGELFF	TGTGCCTGCGGGACTCGGGGAAACACCGGGGAGCTGTTTTTT
-	TRBJ2-7	TRBV7-8	-	CASSLWGLGVYEQYF	TGTGCCAGCAGCTTATGGGGGCTTGGGGTCTACGAGCAGTACTTC
-	TRBJ2-7	TRBV6-4	-	CASSTRSFKRQYF	TGTGCCAGCAGCACCCGGTCCTTCAAAAGGCAGTACTTC
-	TRBJ2-7	TRBV25-1	TRBD1	CASTGDRGQLSAQYF	TGTGCCAGCACTGGGGACAGGGGGCAATTGTCGGCGCAGTACTTC
-	TRBJ1-3	TRBV30	-	CAWAPGGRGNTIYF	TGTGCCTGGGCACCGGGGGGGCGTGGAAACACCATATATTTT
-	TRBJ2-5	TRBV20-1	-	CSASRTPYQETQYF	TGCAGTGCTAGTAGGACACCGTACCAAGAGACCCAGTACTTC
once	TRBJ2-5	TRBV12-3/TRBV12-4	-	CASSLRRWGAQYF	TGTGCCAGCAGTTTAAGGCGGTGGGGGGCCCAGTACTTC
-	TRBJ2-5	TRBV7-2	-	CASSGEKGGRQETQYF	TGTGCCAGCAGCGGAGAGAAGGGGGGGCGGCAAGAGACCCAGTACTTC
-	TRBJ2-7	TRBV18	TRBD1	CASSPQAGQGADREQYF	TGTGCCAGCTCACCACAGGCGGGACAGGGGGCGGACCGCGAGCAGTACTTC